The 10 T cell receptor beta chains given below trace back to one sample, sequenced in a study of blood T cell repertoires in COVID-19. Sequencing used immunoSEQ multiplex PCR; TCRdb keeps in-frame clones, though not all of them. The sample includes roughly 400,000 clones, 80% to 90% seen only once; the top ten take roughly 1.1%. The sequenced sample was PBMCs or T cells enriched from blood (not recorded which). The source is a man aged 30 to 45 who had recovered from COVID-19.

The V gene is TRBV2, the J gene TRBJ2-5, with D maybe TRBD1 (6 bases). The CDR3 extends over 15 amino acids. V was pared by 1 base and J by 5 bases, with 14 bases between. From germline, CDR1 is SNHLY and CDR2 FYNNEI. CDR3 protein: CASSEGGRNGETQYF. CDR3 sequence (DNA): TGTGCCAGCAGTGAAGGGGGGCGGAACGGGGAGACCCAGTACTTC.

J is TRBJ2-1 and V is TRBV4-2; 15 nucleotides agree with TRBD2. CDR3 length equals 19 residues. The germline V gene has CDR1 LGHNA and CDR2 YNFKEQ. V shed 2 bases and J 4 bases; nucleotides not matched to a gene: 9. As DNA, the CDR3 is TGTGCCAGCAGCCAATTCGGGGGACTAGCGGGAGGACTGTACAATGAGCAGTTCTTC. Translation: CASSQFGGLAGGLYNEQFF.

This clone was detected only once. The V call is TRBV28, the J call TRBJ1-5; no definite D call. The CDR3 is 15 amino acids. The V end lost 3 bases, the J end lost 3 bases, and 12 bases lay between the germline ends. CDR1 and CDR2 (germline): MDHEN, SYDVKM. DNA of the CDR3: TGTGCCAGCAGTTTCCCCGGCCTAGTCAATCAGCCCCAGCATTTT. It yields the protein CASSFPGLVNQPQHF.

As to this clone: Other DNA sequences in this specimen translate into the identical CDR3. The CDR3 nucleotides are TGTGCCAGCAGCCCCGGGACAGGGAGCAATCAGCCCCAGCATTTT. Translation gives CASSPGTGSNQPQHF. This chain links TRBV27 with TRBJ1-5; 9 nucleotides line up with TRBD1. V trimming: 6 bases; J trimming: 1 base; junction bases outside the gene matches: 4. This CDR3 is 15 amino acids long. Germline values: CDR1 MNHEY, CDR2 SMNVEV (reference sequence).

This clone has a handful of counts. The V gene is TRBV19, the J gene TRBJ1-2; D is unclear. Germline V gives CDR1 LNHDA, CDR2 SQIVND (reference sequence). The ends were cut back, 10 bases at V and 4 bases at J, with 22 bases in the middle. The CDR3 length is 15 residues. The DNA for the CDR3 is TGTGCCACCGCCCACTTCCGGGGTCCGGGCTATGGCTACACCTTC. Translation: CATAHFRGPGYGYTF.

This chain uses TRBV5-4 with TRBJ2-5; 7 bases fit TRBD2. This CDR3 is built from 13 residues. The germline V gene encodes CDR1 SGHNT and CDR2 YYREEE (reference sequence). The ends lost 0 bases at V and 4 bases at J; junction bases unmatched: 0. CDR3 in DNA: TGTGCCAGCAGCTTGGGGGGGGGAGAGACCCAGTACTTC. Translation: CASSLGGGETQYF.

The chain carries TRBV15 and TRBJ1-4; 8 bases fit TRBD1. The CDR3 extends over 14 amino acids. Trimming cost V 3 bases and J 8 bases; bases outside gene matches: 5. Germline CDR1 LNHNV, CDR2 YYDKDF (reference sequence). The CDR3 loop is CATSSDRGEEKLFF. The CDR3 DNA reads TGTGCCACCAGCAGTGACAGGGGTGAGGAAAAACTGTTTTTT.

The gene calls are TRBV10-2 and TRBJ1-3; 8 bases fit TRBD1. Trimming cost V 8 bases and J 4 bases; bases outside gene matches: 13. Germline CDR1 is WSHSY and CDR2 is SAAADI. CDR3 length equals 16 residues. This CDR3 reads CASRATWTGRGNTIYF. The CDR3 nucleotides are TGCGCCAGCCGGGCGACCTGGACAGGGCGAGGAAACACCATATATTTT.

In this sample, this clone turned up once. The J gene is TRBJ2-7, the V gene TRBV15; TRBD1 aligns across 7 bases. Per germline, CDR1 LNHNV and CDR2 YYDKDF (reference sequence). V lost 3 bases, J lost 7 bases, and 15 bases stayed unmatched. CDR3 length: 16 residues. In DNA, the CDR3 is TGTGCCACCAGCAGGTCCCGGGACAGCTCATATCAGGAGCAGTACTTC. Translation gives CATSRSRDSSYQEQYF.

This clone was seen more than once but under ten times. The rearrangement joins TRBV6-5 to TRBJ2-7; D possibly corresponds to TRBD1 (6 bases). The CDR3 covers 13 residues. The V and J ends lost 8 bases and 0 bases respectively, with 11 bases between them. Per germline, CDR1 MNHEY and CDR2 SVGAGI. CDR3 nucleotides: TGTGCCAGCGCGGACAGCGACTCCTACGAGCAGTACTTC. Protein sequence: CASADSDSYEQYF.